A selection of T cell receptor beta chains follows, all from one sample in a study of cytomegalovirus exposure and HLA in healthy donors. Some clones are missing from TCRdb's copy, which holds only in-frame ones; the method was immunoSEQ multiplex PCR. Found here are under 200,000 clones, around 81% of them singletons; the top ten hold around 1.9%. The sequenced material came from PBMCs. The receptors stem from a woman in her thirties in good health and CMV-seropositive. Both conserved end residues are part of each CDR3. Fields, in order: V gene, J gene, D gene, clone size, CDR3 DNA, CDR3 protein. The D gene is left open where the match is weak. The size of a clone is reported for some rows only, either as once, few or many, or as a class for expanded clones.

>TRBV6-5|TRBJ1-1|NA|many
TGTGCCAGCAGTTATACACCGAACACTGAAGCTTTCTTT
CASSYTPNTEAFF
>TRBV4-3|TRBJ2-7|TRBD1|once
TGCGCCAGCAGCCAAGGTTCCGCCGGGACAGTTTCCTACGAGCAGTACTTC
CASSQGSAGTVSYEQYF
>TRBV7-9|TRBJ2-1|NA|NA
TGTGCCAGCAGCTTATCGGTAGCGGTAAGCTCCTACAATGAGCAGTTCTTC
CASSLSVAVSSYNEQFF
>TRBV20-1|TRBJ2-3|NA|NA
TGCAGTGACGGGGATACGCAGTATTTT
CSDGDTQYF
>TRBV30|TRBJ2-1|NA|NA
TGTGCCTGGAGTAGTCTGCAGGGTAGGAGAAAGTCTTCCTACAATGAGCAGTTCTTC
CAWSSLQGRRKSSYNEQFF
>TRBV5-5|TRBJ2-3|TRBD1|NA
TGTGCCAGCAGCTCGGGTATAGGGGGCAACACAGATACGCAGTATTTT
CASSSGIGGNTDTQYF
>TRBV5-1|TRBJ1-1|NA|NA
TGCGCCAGCAGCCCAGGGACACTGAACACTGAAGCTTTCTTT
CASSPGTLNTEAFF
>TRBV5-4|TRBJ2-7|TRBD2|few
TGTGCCAGCAGAAGGGACCCCCTGATCTGGGCTAGCGGGAGGAGTGGCGAGCAGTACTTC
CASRRDPLIWASGRSGEQYF
>TRBV28|TRBJ1-1|NA|NA
TGTGCCAGCAGTTTGAGTAGCGACACTGAAGCTTTCTTT
CASSLSSDTEAFF
>TRBV2|TRBJ2-7|TRBD1|NA
TGTGCCACTAAGGGGGCAGGGGGCATCTACTACGAGCAGTACTTC
CATKGAGGIYYEQYF
>TRBV2|TRBJ1-2|TRBD1|NA
TGTGCCAGCAGTGTCGAGTCAGGGGGTGGCTACACCTTC
CASSVESGGGYTF
>TRBV4-3|TRBJ1-2|NA|NA
TGCGCCAGCAGCCAAGAGGCGGCCGGGATCCCCTATGGCTACACCTTC
CASSQEAAGIPYGYTF
>TRBV9|TRBJ1-5|NA|NA
TGTGCCAGCAGCGCCCCCGGTGCCAATCAGCCCCAGCATTTT
CASSAPGANQPQHF
>TRBV6-1|TRBJ1-2|TRBD1|NA
TGTGCCAGCAGTAAGGACAGGGGAAGAATTGGCTACACCTTC
CASSKDRGRIGYTF
>TRBV7-6|TRBJ1-6|NA|NA
TGTGCCAGCAGCCTAGCCAGGGATTCACCCCTCCACTTT
CASSLARDSPLHF
>TRBV7-6|TRBJ2-6|NA|few
TGTGCCAGCAGCTCTCGGGGGGCCTCTGGGGCCAACGTCCTGACTTTC
CASSSRGASGANVLTF
>TRBV9|TRBJ2-2|TRBD2|NA
TGTGCCAGCTCACGGGGGGGGCGAGGCGGGGAGCTGTTTTTT
CASSRGGRGGELFF
>TRBV6-6|TRBJ1-4|NA|NA
TGTGCCACCTCAACCGGGGGGAGTGCTGCTAATGAAAAACTGTTTTTT
CATSTGGSAANEKLFF
>TRBV6-5|TRBJ2-7|NA|NA
TGTGCCAGCAGTTACGATGAGGTCAACGAGCAGTACTTC
CASSYDEVNEQYF
>TRBV7-2|TRBJ1-2|NA|NA
TGTGCCAGCACCCGGGGGAACCTTATAGTTAGCGGCTACACCTTC
CASTRGNLIVSGYTF
>TRBV5-1|TRBJ2-7|NA|once
TGCGCCAGTTCGTTACAGAATCCCTACGAGCAGTACTTC
CASSLQNPYEQYF
>TRBV30|TRBJ1-4|NA|NA
TGTGCCTGGGGAGCCCCGGATGAAAAACTGTTTTTT
CAWGAPDEKLFF
>TRBV2|TRBJ1-1|NA|few
TGTGCCAGCAAGATGATAGGGGGGGACACTGAAGCTTTCTTT
CASKMIGGDTEAFF
>TRBV5-1|TRBJ2-5|TRBD2|NA
TGCGCCAGCAGCCCGGGACTAGCGGGGCAAGAGACCCAGTACTTC
CASSPGLAGQETQYF
>TRBV18|TRBJ2-1|TRBD2|NA
TGTGCCAGCTCACGGAACTCTCTCGGGACTACTACCAATGAGCAGTTCTTC
CASSRNSLGTTTNEQFF
>TRBV5-1|TRBJ2-3|NA|once
TGCGCCAGCAGCGCGATCCTCCGGGGGGCAGGTCCAGATACGCAGTATTTT
CASSAILRGAGPDTQYF
>TRBV5-1|TRBJ1-1|TRBD1|NA
TGCGCCAGCAGCTATCTCTCCGGGACAGGGGGCACTGAAGCTTTCTTT
CASSYLSGTGGTEAFF
>TRBV9|TRBJ2-7|NA|NA
TGTGCCACGTCTCCAGGGGCCTTTGGGTACGAGCAGTACTTC
CATSPGAFGYEQYF